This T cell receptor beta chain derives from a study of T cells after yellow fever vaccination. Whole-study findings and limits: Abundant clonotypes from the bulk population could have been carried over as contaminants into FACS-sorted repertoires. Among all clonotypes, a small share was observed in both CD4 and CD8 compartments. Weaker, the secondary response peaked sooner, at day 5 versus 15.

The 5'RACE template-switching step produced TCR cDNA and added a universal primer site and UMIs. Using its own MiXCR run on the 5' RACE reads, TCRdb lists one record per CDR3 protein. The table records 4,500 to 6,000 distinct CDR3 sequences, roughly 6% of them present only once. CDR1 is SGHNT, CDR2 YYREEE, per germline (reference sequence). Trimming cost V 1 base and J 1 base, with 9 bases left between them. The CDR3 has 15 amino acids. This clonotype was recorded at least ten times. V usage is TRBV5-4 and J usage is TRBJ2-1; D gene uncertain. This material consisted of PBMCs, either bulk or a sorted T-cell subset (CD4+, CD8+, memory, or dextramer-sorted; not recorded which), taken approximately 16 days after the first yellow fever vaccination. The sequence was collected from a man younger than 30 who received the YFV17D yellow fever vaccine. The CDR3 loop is CASSLTDSSYNEQFF. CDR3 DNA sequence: TGTGCCAGCAGCTTGACTGACTCTTCCTACAATGAGCAGTTCTTC.